Each of the 21 T cell receptor beta chains below was sequenced from the same sample in a study of regulatory T cells in long-lasting Graves disease. Time point specified: persistent/refractory GD, antithyroid drugs over 5 years with positive TRAb. From PBMCs, RNA was extracted and then used to make the TCR library. Arm-PCR of CDR3 regions and iRepertoire HTBI primers were the basis on which TCR beta libraries were built. One entry per CDR3 protein, called by TCRdb with MiXCR from the multiplex PCR reads. Here the sample spans nearly 350,000 distinct CDR3 sequences, 20% being singletons. Sequenced material: peripheral blood mononuclear cells (PBMCs), taken when the disease was refractory, from a patient treated with antithyroid drugs. These receptors all stem from a female donor with Graves disease.

This clonotype was seen many times. V is TRBV7-2 and J is TRBJ1-1; 7 bases align to TRBD1. This CDR3 comprises 15 residues. The germline gives CDR1 SGHTA, CDR2 FQGNSA. V gave up 3 bases and J gave up 4 bases; unmatched junction bases: 8. This chain's CDR3 is CASSLSTGARTEAFF. In DNA, the CDR3 is TGTGCCAGCAGCTTGTCTACAGGGGCCCGCACTGAAGCTTTCTTT. The whole variable domain, remainder taken from reference TRBV7-2 and TRBJ1-1, is GAGVSQSPSNKVTEKGKDVELRCDPISGHTALYWYRQSLGQGLEFLIYFQGNSAPDKSGLPSDRFSAERTGGSVSTLTIQRTQQEDSAVYLCASSLSTGARTEAFFGQGTRLTVV.

This clonotype has a handful of counts. This chain links TRBV7-2 with TRBJ2-7, with D perhaps matching TRBD2 (5 bases). CDR3 size: 13 residues. Germline-derived CDR1 and CDR2 are SGHTA and FQGNSA. CDR3 DNA sequence: TGTGCAGAGAGGAGAGCGGACCCCTACGAGCAGTACTTC. Translating gives CAERRADPYEQYF.

This clonotype was seen ten or more times. The chain joins TRBV27 to TRBJ1-1, with unresolved D. V was cut by 4 bases and J by 4 bases, with 13 bases left in between. Germline assignment: CDR1 MNHEY and CDR2 SMNVEV (reference sequence). CDR3 length: 14 amino acids. The CDR3 loop is CASSSRGAITEAFF. The DNA of the CDR3 is TGTGCCAGCAGTTCCAGAGGAGCAATCACTGAAGCTTTCTTT.

This clonotype was counted at least ten times. The chain combines TRBV28 with TRBJ1-6; no definite D call. Germline V gene data show CDR1 as MDHEN and CDR2 as SYDVKM. The CDR3 length is 13 residues. Trimming took 2 bases from V and 10 from J, leaving 9 bases between them. CDR3 sequence (DNA): TGTGCCAGCAGTTTAACTAATCGATCACCCCTCCACTTT. Amino acids: CASSLTNRSPLHF.

There are a few counts of this clonotype. The rearrangement uses TRBV6-2 or TRBV6-3 and TRBJ2-7; 9 nucleotides agree with TRBD1. The CDR3 extends over 15 amino acids. V dropped 6 bases and J dropped 5; count of bases not matched to a gene: 11. CDR1 MNHEY and CDR2 SVGEGT come from the germline V gene. CDR3 DNA: TGTGCCAGCAGCATTACAGGGGGCTCGGCGAACGAGCAGTACTTC. The encoded protein is CASSITGGSANEQYF.

This clonotype was recorded many times. CDR3 region: CASSPTGTDGYTF. The CDR3 nucleotides are TGTGCCAGCAGCCCGACAGGGACGGATGGCTACACCTTC. The chain combines TRBV3-1 with TRBJ1-2; the match to TRBD1 covers 7 bases. The junction had 5 bases not matched to a gene; V was cut back by 4 bases and J by 6 bases. The CDR3 runs to 13 residues. Germline-derived CDR1 and CDR2 are LGHDT and YNNKEL (reference sequence).

The chain links TRBV12-3 or TRBV12-4 to TRBJ2-7, with TRBD1 as a possible D gene (6 bases). The CDR3 loop spans 13 amino acids. Trimming stripped 8 bases from V and 0 bases from J, with 11 bases between. The CDR3 sequence: CASPDRFSYEQYF. The DNA of the CDR3 is TGTGCCAGCCCTGACAGGTTCTCCTACGAGCAGTACTTC.

This clonotype was found a few times. The chain has TRBV20-1 and TRBJ2-5; TRBD1 matches 11 bases. Losses at the gene ends were 3 bases for V and 5 bases for J; bases not matched to a gene: 8. From germline, CDR1 is DFQATT and CDR2 SNEGSKA (reference sequence). This CDR3 contains 15 residues. The CDR3 is CSARRAGTGGETQYF. In nucleotides, the CDR3 is TGCAGTGCTAGGCGGGCCGGGACAGGGGGTGAGACCCAGTACTTC.

The chain is built from TRBV4-1 and TRBJ2-7, with 7 bases identical to TRBD1. The length of the CDR3 is 15 residues. Unmatched junction bases numbered 7, after V lost 3 bases and J lost 2 bases. Germline CDR1 and CDR2: MGHRA and YSYEKL. The CDR3 sequence is CASSHLGQPTYEQYF. The CDR3 region has the DNA TGCGCCAGCAGCCACTTGGGACAGCCTACCTACGAGCAGTACTTC.

This clonotype has just a few counts. The CDR3 protein is CASRTGENTGELFF. The CDR3 region has the DNA TGCGCCAGCAGGACAGGAGAGAACACCGGGGAGCTGTTTTTT. The chain carries TRBV5-1 and TRBJ2-2; the D gene is possibly TRBD1 (6 bases). CDR3 length: 14 amino acids. Trimming cost V 5 bases and J 1 base, with 9 bases left between them. Per germline, CDR1 SGHRS and CDR2 YFSETQ.

The sample holds one count of this clonotype. This sequence joins TRBV19 and TRBJ2-7; maybe TRBD1 (5 bases). This CDR3 is 14 amino acids long. Trimming removed 1 base from V and 0 bases from J, with 7 bases in between. CDR1 and CDR2 from the germline V gene are LNHDA and SQIVND (reference sequence). Here the CDR3 DNA reads TGTGCCAGTAGTATAGGGACATTCTCCTACGAGCAGTACTTC. As protein: CASSIGTFSYEQYF.

This clonotype has only a few counts. This sequence joins TRBV6-2 or TRBV6-3 and TRBJ2-6; the D gene is possibly TRBD2 (6 bases). The germline V gene encodes CDR1 MNHEY and CDR2 SVGEGT. The CDR3 totals 17 residues. Between the trimmed V and J ends, which lost 6 bases and 1 base, there was a span of 16 bases. Here the CDR3 reads CASRSPGDASGANVLTF. In nucleotides, the CDR3 is TGTGCCAGCAGGTCCCCGGGGGACGCTTCTGGGGCCAACGTCCTGACTTTC.

This clonotype was seen ten or more times. V gene TRBV7-2 combines with J gene TRBJ2-7, with 7 bases that match TRBD2. This CDR3 has 15 amino acids. Germline CDR1 and CDR2: SGHTA and FQGNSA. V shed 4 bases, J shed 3 bases, and the junction held 9 bases outside the gene matches. DNA for the CDR3: TGTGCCAGCAGCTATCGGTCGCGGGGGTTCTACGAGCAGTACTTC. As protein: CASSYRSRGFYEQYF.

This clonotype came up many times. This chain uses TRBV20-1 with TRBJ1-4, with a weak D call TRBD1 (5 bases). The CDR3 has 16 amino acids. Trimming removed 3 bases at V and 2 bases at J, with 16 bases between. CDR1 DFQATT and CDR2 SNEGSKA come from the germline V gene (reference sequence). The CDR3 DNA reads TGCAGTGCTAGGAGTACGCGGGGCCAGACTAATGAAAAACTGTTTTTT. Its translation: CSARSTRGQTNEKLFF.

This clonotype was picked up a small number of times. The chain carries TRBV19 and TRBJ1-4; the D is unclear. The germline V and J ends were trimmed by 5 bases and 8 bases, with 9 bases remaining between them. Looked up from germline, CDR1 is LNHDA and CDR2 is SQIVND (reference sequence). The CDR3 sequence is 12 residues long. The CDR3: CASSQIREKLFF. CDR3 bases: TGTGCCAGTAGTCAAATCCGGGAAAAACTGTTTTTT.

The chain combines TRBV19 with TRBJ2-7, with D possibly matching TRBD1 (6 bases). Germline lookup yields CDR1 LNHDA and CDR2 SQIVND (reference sequence). V lost 5 bases and J 3 bases, leaving 23 bases between the germline ends. The CDR3 has 17 amino acids. Here the CDR3 reads CASSPRRTGMGFYEQYF. The DNA for the CDR3 is TGTGCCAGTAGTCCTCGCCGTACAGGGATGGGTTTCTACGAGCAGTACTTC.

The chain uses TRBV5-1 and TRBJ2-3, with a weak D call TRBD1 (5 bases). The V gene lost 0 bases and the J gene lost 4 bases, with 9 bases spanning the gap. This CDR3 is built from 14 residues. The germline gives CDR1 SGHRS, CDR2 YFSETQ. In DNA, the CDR3 is TGCGCCAGCAGCTTGGGGGGCGCCGCAGATACGCAGTATTTT. Protein sequence: CASSLGGAADTQYF. The entire variable domain, with the rest obtained from reference TRBV5-1 and TRBJ2-3, is as follows: KAGVTQTPRYLIKTRGQQVTLSCSPISGHRSVSWYQQTPGQGLQFLFEYFSETQRNKGNFPGRFSGRQFSNSRSEMNVSTLELGDSALYLCASSLGGAADTQYFGPGTRLTVL.

The rearrangement links TRBV3-1 to TRBJ1-4; D ambiguous. The germline gives CDR1 LGHDT, CDR2 YNNKEL (reference sequence). The CDR3 runs 13 residues. V was pared by 5 bases and J by 7 bases, with 11 bases between. This CDR3 reads CASSSGKSEKLFF. The CDR3 DNA follows: TGTGCCAGCAGCTCCGGTAAGAGTGAAAAACTGTTTTTT.

The CDR3 DNA is TGTGCCAGCAGCTTAGGTCAGGCAGAGACCCAGTACTTC. As protein: CASSLGQAETQYF. This sequence joins TRBV7-2 and TRBJ2-5; D remains ambiguous. There are 13 residues in the CDR3. The V and J ends lost 1 base and 4 bases respectively, with 7 bases between them. CDR1 is SGHTA and CDR2 is FQGNSA in the germline V gene.

There are many counts of this clonotype. This sequence joins TRBV3-1 and TRBJ1-1; 7 bases match TRBD1. This CDR3 is built from 14 residues. Germline V CDR1 and CDR2: LGHDT, YNNKEL (reference sequence). With V trimmed by 5 bases and J by 1 base, 4 bases remained unmatched. The CDR3 loop reads CASSRTGANTEAFF. The CDR3 nucleotides are TGTGCCAGCAGCAGGACAGGCGCGAACACTGAAGCTTTCTTT. The whole variable domain, remainder taken from reference TRBV3-1 and TRBJ1-1, is DTAVSQTPKYLVTQMGNDKSIKCEQNLGHDTMYWYKQDSKKFLKIMFSYNNKELIINETVPNRFSPKSPDKAHLNLHINSLELGDSAVYFCASSRTGANTEAFFGQGTRLTVV.

This clonotype has at least ten counts. V gene TRBV29-1 combines with J gene TRBJ1-1; D unclear. This CDR3 is built from 13 residues. Deletions cut 5 bases from V and 0 bases from J, with 10 bases between. CDR1 is SQVTM, CDR2 ANQGSEA, per germline. The chain's CDR3 is CSVSGNLNTEAFF. CDR3 sequence (DNA): TGCAGCGTTTCCGGCAACCTGAACACTGAAGCTTTCTTT.